The present T cell receptor beta chain was sequenced within a study of Tregs in tolerant kidney transplant recipients (dated by TCRdb to about 2019). In the study overall: Before combined kidney and bone marrow transplantation, this study identified donor-specific regulatory T cells using TCRbeta sequencing and then followed those same cells after transplant. TCRbeta repertoire sequencing was used in a few healthy controls to compare several ways of expanding Tregs specific for an allogeneic donor. Findings and caveats that apply to the study as a whole: Because the study included only a small number of patients, the results must be confirmed in larger populations and under other immunosuppression protocols. Biological reproducibility was not directly addressed, though technical replication error appeared minimal. Expanding Tregs with activated donor B cells appeared to identify the most biologically relevant and donor-specific TCRbeta repertoire.

Genomic DNA was extracted from sorted cells with the QIAGEN DNeasy Blood and Tissue Kit for TCRbeta CDR3 sequencing. High-throughput TCRbeta CDR3 sequencing was carried out commercially through immunoSEQ, with PCR amplification with bias correction and internal controls included. The paper's data handling went like this. Unique productive TCRbeta sequences were defined by CDR3 nucleotide sequence when primers matched and otherwise by CDR3 amino acid sequence together with Vbeta and Jbeta genes. To correct sorting error, sequences shared between sorted populations at a frequency ratio of 2:1 or less were removed; the rest were assigned to the higher population. A sequence counted as donor-reactive if, in CFSE-low cells, the sequence had a frequency of at least 0.01% and was expanded at least 5-fold compared with unstimulated cells. Repertoire divergence was quantified by Jensen-Shannon divergence calculated from the top 100 TCRbeta sequences ranked by frequency. When a sample had multiple sequencing runs, each run was corrected for sorting error separately and the runs were then pooled. TCRdb carries this immuneACCESS record with in-frame sequences only. Its versions omit some clonotypes, under half of them owing to an unresolved V gene in the studies checked, with the rest unexplained. That table is the source of V, J and clone size, and D and trimming were worked out from the DNA. Present in this sample are 90,000 to 150,000 clones, around nine tenths of which were seen just once. The biggest ten clones account for around 0.6% of the sample.

As concerns this clone: Its antigen is unknown. No base-level quality is on record; no much larger clone is a single base apart. The identical CDR3 is also encoded by other nucleotide sequences in the sample.

Unstimulated Tregs (CD4+CD25+CD127-), CD4+ non-Tregs (CD4+CD25-), CD4 and CD8 cells were FACS-sorted from thawed PBMCs. Healthy control blood was obtained either as purchased buffy coats or from healthy volunteers. Healthy control blood was processed by Ficoll density gradient to PBMCs and cryopreserved; patient PBMCs were collected before and after transplant. The CDR3 numbers 14 residues from cysteine through phenylalanine. Only the CDR3 portion is preserved as DNA: 42 bases, with reading frame beginning at the first base. In the germline V gene, CDR1 corresponds to SNHLY and CDR2 to FYNNEI. Trimming takes 2 bases from V and 8 bases from J, and the germline ends sit 15 bases apart.

The sequenced sample consisted of CD4+ T cells from blood. This receptor chain uses TRBV2 and TRBJ1-2; the D gene cannot be named for sure. This clonotype was sampled from a human donor in good health. The CDR3 corresponds to CASSESKPAQGYTF. The DNA sequence follows: TGTGCCAGCAGTGAATCGAAGCCGGCCCAAGGCTACACCTTC. Outside the CDR3, residues come from the reference TRBV2 and TRBJ1-2 proteins, so the full variable domain is: EPEVTQTPSHQVTQMGQEVILRCVPISNHLYFYWYRQILGQKVEFLVSFYNNEISEKSEIFDDQFSVERPDGSNFTLKIRSTKLEDSAMYFCASSESKPAQGYTFGSGTRLTVV.